The sequence of this T cell receptor beta chain was determined in a study of shared clonotypes between healthy human individuals. The overall study: CD4 naive and memory got three plates each, CD8 naive two, CD8 memory one.

Repertoires were generated with immunoSEQ multiplex PCR, while TCRdb's copy carries only in-frame clones and drops some. The sample records 2 million to 2.5 million clones, roughly 95% being singletons. Germline-derived CDR1 and CDR2 are SGHAT and FQNNGV. V gave up 1 base and J gave up 3 bases, with 7 bases separating them. There are 13 residues in the CDR3. Free of recent acute infections or vaccinations, the donors were healthy HIV-negative adults. The specimen sequenced was naive CD4+ T cells sorted from blood. Subset in this sample: CD45RA+ positively selected. The receptor was derived from a man younger than 35 in good health. V gene TRBV11-2 combines with J gene TRBJ2-7; maybe TRBD1 (6 bases). Written as DNA, the CDR3 is TGTGCCAGCAGCTTAGGGGACAACTACGAGCAGTACTTC. Amino acids: CASSLGDNYEQYF. Looking up the rest from reference TRBV11-2 and TRBJ2-7 gives the full variable domain: EAGVAQSPRYKIIEKRQSVAFWCNPISGHATLYWYQQILGQGPKLLIQFQNNGVVDDSQLPKDRFSAERLKGVDSTLKIQPAKLEDSAVYLCASSLGDNYEQYFGPGTRLTVT.